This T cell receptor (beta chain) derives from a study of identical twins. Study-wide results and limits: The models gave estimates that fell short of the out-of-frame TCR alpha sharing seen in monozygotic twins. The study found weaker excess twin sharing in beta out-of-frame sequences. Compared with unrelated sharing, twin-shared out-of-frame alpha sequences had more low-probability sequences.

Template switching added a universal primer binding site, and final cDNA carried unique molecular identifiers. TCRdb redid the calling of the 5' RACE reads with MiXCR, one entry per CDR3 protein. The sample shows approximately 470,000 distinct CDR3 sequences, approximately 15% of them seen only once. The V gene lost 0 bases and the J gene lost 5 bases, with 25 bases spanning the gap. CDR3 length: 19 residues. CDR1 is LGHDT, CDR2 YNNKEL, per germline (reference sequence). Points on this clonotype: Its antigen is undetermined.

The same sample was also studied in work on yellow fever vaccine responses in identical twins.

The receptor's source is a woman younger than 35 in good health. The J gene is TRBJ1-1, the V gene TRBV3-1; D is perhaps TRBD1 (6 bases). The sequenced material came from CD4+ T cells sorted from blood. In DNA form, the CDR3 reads TGTGCCAGCAGCCAAGATGTAAGGCAGGGGCGAGGTCTGGGTACTGAAGCTTTCTTT. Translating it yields CASSQDVRQGRGLGTEAFF.